Sequencing of this TCR beta chain was carried out in a study of blood T cells in healthy people across ages. Turning to the study itself: For every two T cells, template switching captured about one barcoded beta molecule. Findings and limits, study-wide: Observed TCR beta diversity per million T cells went down as age went up. This fall followed a roughly linear course with age. It was not possible, with unsorted PBMCs, to conclusively compare naive and antigen-experienced cells.

The use of a sample-barcoded 5' primer and a J-beta primer mix characterized a second PCR of roughly 6 to 11 cycles. TCRdb analysed the 5' RACE reads with MiXCR anew, one entry per CDR3 protein. The sample yields over 1,200,000 distinct CDR3 sequences, almost 60% seen once. Comment on this clonotype: As yet, its antigen is unknown.

The ends were cut back, 4 bases at V and 5 bases at J, with 11 bases in the middle. The CDR3 spans 12 residues. The germline V gene encodes CDR1 SQVTM and CDR2 ANQGSEA. The specimen sequenced was blood. The sequence was obtained from a man younger than 35 in good health. The J gene is TRBJ1-1, the V gene TRBV29-1; unclear D gene. The CDR3 reads CSVGRDGTEAFF. The CDR3 region has the DNA TGCAGCGTTGGCAGAGACGGGACTGAAGCTTTCTTT.